Listed here are 23 T cell receptor beta chains from one sample, sequenced in a study of T-cell reconstitution after alpha-beta-depleted transplantation in children. Researchers prepared the TCRbeta library using unique molecular identifiers, the study reports. TCRdb re-analysed the PCR reads in MiXCR, keeping a single row per CDR3 protein. The sample holds about 310,000 distinct CDR3 sequences, more than 20% seen once. Material: PBMCs, mostly from graft donor cells, obtained 180 days after TCRalphabeta/CD19-depleted stem cell transplant. These receptors came from a male patient aged 10-17 years who had a stem cell transplant for acute lymphoblastic leukemia, so the T cells may come from the graft donor.

The chain uses TRBV12-3 or TRBV12-4 and TRBJ2-5, with D possibly matching TRBD1 (5 bases). Trimming stripped 6 bases from V and 4 bases from J, with 21 bases between. The CDR3 has 16 residues. CDR3 protein: CASRTSSQGIRETQYF. In DNA form, the CDR3 reads TGTGCCAGCAGAACATCATCTCAGGGTATACGAGAGACCCAGTACTTC.

In this sample, this clonotype turned up a few times. The chain uses TRBV5-1 and TRBJ2-7; 10 bases fit TRBD2. Germline lookup yields CDR1 SGHRS and CDR2 YFSETQ. The CDR3 runs to 16 residues. Germline trimming cut 1 base from V and 2 bases from J; bases unmatched to any gene: 6. This chain's CDR3 is CASSLIASGGPYEQYF. The CDR3, as DNA: TGCGCCAGCAGCTTGATAGCTAGCGGGGGACCCTACGAGCAGTACTTC.

This clonotype has only a few counts. V and J are TRBV12-3 or TRBV12-4 and TRBJ1-5, with a possible D match to TRBD1 (5 bases). Trimming took off 6 bases at V and 5 bases at J, with 14 bases between the two ends. The CDR3 has 14 residues. CDR3 amino acids: CASRYTGTYQPQHF. In DNA, the CDR3 is TGTGCCAGCAGGTATACAGGTACCTATCAGCCCCAGCATTTT.

V is TRBV5-5 and J is TRBJ2-5; TRBD2 matches at 7 bases. CDR3 length equals 14 residues. Germline CDR1 reads SGHKS; CDR2 reads YYEKEE (reference sequence). With 2 bases clipped from V and 5 bases from J, the junction kept 6 bases outside the gene matches. The CDR3 loop is CASSFILALETQYF. For the CDR3, the DNA is TGTGCCAGCAGCTTTATACTAGCGCTGGAGACCCAGTACTTC.

This chain links TRBV18 with TRBJ1-4; D remains unclear. The CDR3 has 14 amino acids. The ends were cut back, 3 bases at V and 7 bases at J, with 12 bases in the middle. CDR1 is KGHSH, CDR2 LQKENI, per germline. The DNA of the CDR3 is TGTGCCAGCTCACCCAGGTCGTACGGTGAAAAACTGTTTTTT. It encodes CASSPRSYGEKLFF.

This clonotype has a count of ten or more. The DNA for the CDR3 is TGCGCCAGCCGTCTTTCCTGGGGCAATGAGCAGTTCTTC. It is translated as CASRLSWGNEQFF. This sequence joins TRBV4-1 and TRBJ2-1; the D is unclear. Germline CDR1 and CDR2: MGHRA and YSYEKL. CDR3 length: 13 residues. Trimming shortened V by 8 bases and J by 6 bases, and 14 bases separated the two germline ends.

This clonotype was picked up a small number of times. The CDR3 is CASSLGLAAEQFF. CDR3 coding DNA: TGTGCCAGCAGCTTAGGACTAGCTGCGGAGCAGTTCTTC. This rearrangement joins TRBV7-3 to TRBJ2-1; 8 bases map to TRBD2. The junction had 4 bases not matched to a gene; V was cut back by 2 bases and J by 10 bases. Germline V gene lookup returns CDR1 SGHTA and CDR2 FQGTGA. The CDR3 sequence is 13 residues long.

A few counts support this clonotype. The J gene is TRBJ2-3, the V gene TRBV30, with D possibly TRBD2 on 7 matching bases. This CDR3 spans 16 amino acids. Germline lookup yields CDR1 GTSNPN and CDR2 SVGIG (reference sequence). Trimming left V 2 bases short and J 4 bases short, with 19 bases between. CDR3 sequence reads: CAWSQQGGGIPDTQYF. The CDR3 region has the DNA TGTGCCTGGAGTCAACAGGGAGGGGGTATCCCAGATACGCAGTATTTT.

The table lists this clonotype with a few counts. This chain links TRBV29-1 with TRBJ2-7; D gene uncertain. The CDR3 extends over 12 amino acids. The germline gives CDR1 SQVTM, CDR2 ANQGSEA. The germline V and J ends were trimmed by 1 base and 3 bases, with 7 bases remaining between them. The CDR3 here is CSVEVQNYEQYF. In nucleotides, the CDR3 is TGCAGCGTTGAAGTACAGAACTACGAGCAGTACTTC.

About this clonotype: Compared with germline, one end of the junction differs, possibly owing to a read error. The chain links TRBV18 to TRBJ2-5; D is perhaps TRBD1 (7 bases). Germline V gives CDR1 KGHSH, CDR2 LQKENI. The CDR3 totals 15 residues. In DNA, the CDR3 is TGTGCCAGCTCACCACTACCTGGCAGGGGGGCTGATAAGAACTTC. Protein product: CASSPLPGRGADKNF.

This clonotype came up a few times. The chain couples TRBV21-1 to TRBJ2-1; the table's D call TRBD1 went unverified against the DNA. TRBV21-1 is recorded as a pseudogene. The CDR3 length is 15 residues. The CDR3 coding sequence is TGTGCCAGCGGCAAGGGACAGGGTCTTTACAATGAGCAGTTCTTC. Its translation: CASGKGQGLYNEQFF.

The V and J genes are TRBV5-1 and TRBJ1-2; D gene unclear. Trimming cost V 0 bases and J 6 bases, with 12 bases left between them. There are 14 residues in the CDR3. CDR1 is SGHRS, CDR2 YFSETQ, per germline. The CDR3 protein is CASSLDRTADGYTF. The CDR3 DNA reads as TGCGCCAGCAGCTTGGATCGTACAGCCGATGGCTACACCTTC.

The CDR3 is CASSLGIHPTGELFF. The CDR3, as DNA: TGTGCCAGCAGTTTGGGTATCCATCCAACCGGGGAGCTGTTTTTT. The rearrangement links TRBV27 to TRBJ2-2; no clear D gene. This CDR3 is built from 15 residues. Per germline, CDR1 MNHEY and CDR2 SMNVEV (reference sequence). The germline V and J ends were trimmed by 3 bases and 5 bases, with 13 bases remaining between them.

This CDR3 is CASSLSPGGAQYF. CDR3 sequence (DNA): TGTGCCAGCAGCTTATCCCCCGGGGGAGCGCAGTATTTT. The chain links TRBV7-9 to TRBJ2-3, with D perhaps TRBD2 (6 bases). V was clipped by 2 bases and J by 10 bases, with 13 bases between them. This CDR3 is built from 13 residues. Per the germline V gene, CDR1 is SEHNR and CDR2 is FQNEAQ (reference sequence).

This clonotype was seen only a few times. This chain joins TRBV3-1 and TRBJ1-1, with TRBD1 as a possible D gene (5 bases). This CDR3 comprises 14 residues. V gave up 4 bases and J gave up 4 bases, with 13 bases separating them. CDR1 and CDR2 (germline): LGHDT, YNNKEL (reference sequence). The DNA for the CDR3 is TGTGCCAGCAGCCCGCGGGGGGGATCCACTGAAGCTTTCTTT. This gives the protein CASSPRGGSTEAFF.

The V gene is TRBV12-5, the J gene TRBJ2-1, with 12 bases lining up with TRBD2. The CDR3 is 20 amino acids. Germline CDR1 and CDR2: LGHNT and FRNRAP. The V gene end was trimmed by 3 bases and the J gene end by 0 bases; junction bases not matched to a gene: 12. CDR3 loop: CASGFAGTSGSRVSYNEQFF. The CDR3 DNA is TGTGCTAGTGGTTTTGCCGGGACTAGCGGGTCCCGGGTCTCCTACAATGAGCAGTTCTTC.

This clonotype showed up just a few times. This chain connects TRBV30 to TRBJ2-5, with 14 bases lining up with TRBD2. The germline V gene has CDR1 GTSNPN and CDR2 SVGIG (reference sequence). The CDR3 totals 17 residues. The V segment lost 2 bases and the J segment 5 bases; nucleotides outside the gene matches: 10. The chain's CDR3 is CAWSWGLAGEIGETQYF. The DNA of the CDR3 is TGTGCCTGGAGTTGGGGACTAGCGGGAGAGATAGGGGAGACCCAGTACTTC.

This clonotype was seen at least ten times. This chain uses TRBV9 with TRBJ2-2; D is uncertain. This CDR3 spans 14 amino acids. Germline V gene lookup returns CDR1 SGDLS and CDR2 YYNGEE. Deletions cut 5 bases from V and 6 bases from J, with 14 bases between. For the CDR3, the DNA is TGTGCCAGCAGTCCCCTCCCCAAACCCGGGGAGCTGTTTTTT. Translated: CASSPLPKPGELFF. Variable domain in full (rest from reference TRBV9 and TRBJ2-2): DSGVTQTPKHLITATGQRVTLRCSPRSGDLSVYWYQQSLDQGLQFLIQYYNGEERAKGNILERFSAQQFPDLHSELNLSSLELGDSALYFCASSPLPKPGELFFGEGSRLTVL.

The V and J genes are TRBV7-8 and TRBJ2-1, with no clear D. The germline V gene has CDR1 SGHVS and CDR2 FQNEAQ. With 1 base removed from V and 5 bases from J, the gap between germline ends came to 9 bases. CDR3 length: 14 amino acids. The CDR3 nucleotides read TGTGCCAGCAGCTTAGGGGGTCGGGACAATGAGCAGTTCTTC. It translates to CASSLGGRDNEQFF.

This clonotype was detected a few times. The rearrangement joins TRBV20-1 to TRBJ2-5; TRBD1 or TRBD2 may be the D gene (5 bases each). Trimming shortened V by 5 bases and J by 8 bases, and 27 bases separated the two germline ends. The germline V gene has CDR1 DFQATT and CDR2 SNEGSKA (reference sequence). This CDR3 contains 16 residues. The CDR3 DNA reads TGCAGTGCTGTAAAACCCGGGACCGCTGGAAAGAAAACCCAGTACTTC. Amino acid sequence: CSAVKPGTAGKKTQYF.

This clonotype was seen a handful of times. The genes are TRBV7-9 and TRBJ2-7; D gene ambiguous. The germline CDR1 and CDR2 sequences are SEHNR and FQNEAQ (reference sequence). There are 14 residues in the CDR3. The V end was cut by 1 base, the J end by 7 bases, with 14 bases between. This CDR3 reads CASSLGVSGPEQYF. CDR3 nucleotide sequence: TGTGCCAGCAGCTTAGGGGTTTCTGGGCCGGAGCAGTACTTC.

This clonotype was detected ten times or more. The chain is built from TRBV27 and TRBJ2-4, with D perhaps matching TRBD1 or TRBD2 (5 bases each). Trimming removed 5 bases at V and 1 base at J, with 12 bases between. Germline V lookup: CDR1 MNHEY, CDR2 SMNVEV (reference sequence). The CDR3 has 15 amino acids. CDR3: CASSPHGTAKNIQYF. DNA for the CDR3: TGTGCCAGCAGTCCCCACGGGACGGCCAAAAACATTCAGTACTTC.

V gene TRBV20-1 combines with J gene TRBJ2-3; D unclear. Trimming removed 1 base at V and 2 bases at J, with 10 bases between. The CDR3 totals 14 residues. Germline V gene lookup returns CDR1 DFQATT and CDR2 SNEGSKA (reference sequence). In nucleotides, the CDR3 is TGCAGTGCTAGAGCCCCGGCCTACACAGATACGCAGTATTTT. Its protein product is CSARAPAYTDTQYF.